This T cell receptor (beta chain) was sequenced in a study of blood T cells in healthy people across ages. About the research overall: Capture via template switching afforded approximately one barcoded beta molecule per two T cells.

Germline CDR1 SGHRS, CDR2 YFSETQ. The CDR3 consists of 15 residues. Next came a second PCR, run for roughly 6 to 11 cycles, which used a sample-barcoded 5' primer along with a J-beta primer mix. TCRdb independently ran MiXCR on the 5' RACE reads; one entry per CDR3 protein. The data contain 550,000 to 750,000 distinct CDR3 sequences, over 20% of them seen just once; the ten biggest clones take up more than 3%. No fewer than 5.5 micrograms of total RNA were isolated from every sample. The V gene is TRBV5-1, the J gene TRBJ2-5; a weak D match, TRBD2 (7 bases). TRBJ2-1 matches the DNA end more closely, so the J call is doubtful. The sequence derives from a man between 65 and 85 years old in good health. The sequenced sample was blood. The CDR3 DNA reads TGCGCCAGCAGGCGGGGCGGGGGCGAGTCGTTTGAGCAGTTCTTC. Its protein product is CASRRGGGESFEQFF.